Listed below are T cell receptor beta chains from one sample, sequenced in a study of cytomegalovirus exposure and HLA in healthy donors. The protocol was immunoSEQ multiplex PCR, while the TCRdb copy is restricted to in-frame clones and leaves out a portion. Recorded for this sample: around 120,000 clones. The specimen sequenced was PBMCs. All receptors come from a man between 50 and 59 years old in good health and CMV-seronegative. Each CDR3 is given with its conserved first and last residue. The D gene is left open where the match is weak.

V gene	D gene	J gene	CDR3 protein	CDR3 DNA
TRBV7-9	TRBD1	TRBJ2-3	CASSLGQGATDTQYF	TGTGCCAGCAGCTTAGGACAGGGGGCCACAGATACGCAGTATTTT
TRBV5-1	-	TRBJ1-1	CASSLTVHAEEAFF	TGCGCCAGCAGCTTGACGGTACATGCGGAGGAAGCTTTCTTT
TRBV9	-	TRBJ1-1	CASSAAGDRNTEAFF	TGTGCCAGCAGCGCCGCCGGGGATAGGAACACTGAAGCTTTCTTT
TRBV9	-	TRBJ2-1	CASSPTWGPYNEQFF	TGTGCCAGCAGCCCCACGTGGGGCCCCTACAATGAGCAGTTCTTC
TRBV7-9	TRBD1	TRBJ2-7	CASSGQGYEQYF	TGTGCCAGCAGCGGACAGGGGTACGAGCAGTACTTC
TRBV5-6	-	TRBJ2-3	CASSLQDTQYF	TGTGCCAGCAGCTTGCAAGATACGCAGTATTTT
TRBV4-2	TRBD1	TRBJ2-7	CASSQTGTGGSYEQYF	TGTGCCAGCAGCCAAACCGGGACAGGGGGATCCTACGAGCAGTACTTC
TRBV19	TRBD1	TRBJ1-2	CASSKGQGIPNYGYTF	TGTGCCAGTAGTAAGGGACAGGGGATCCCCAACTATGGCTACACCTTC
TRBV7-9	TRBD1	TRBJ1-1	CASSLAQGADTEAFF	TGTGCCAGCAGCTTAGCACAGGGGGCAGACACTGAAGCTTTCTTT
TRBV4-3	-	TRBJ2-2	CASSQDSAAGELFF	TGCGCCAGCAGCCAAGATTCTGCGGCCGGGGAGCTGTTTTTT
TRBV6-5	-	TRBJ1-4	CASSYTGGNEKLFF	TGTGCCAGCAGTTACACCGGCGGTAATGAAAAACTGTTTTTT
TRBV28	-	TRBJ1-5	CASTLVGGRNSNQPQHF	TGTGCCAGCACCCTGGTCGGGGGACGGAATAGCAATCAGCCCCAGCATTTT
TRBV5-1	-	TRBJ2-5	CASSLDGQETQYF	TGCGCCAGCAGCCTGGACGGTCAAGAGACCCAGTACTTC
TRBV28	-	TRBJ1-1	CASSLGGNTEAFF	TGTGCCAGCAGTTTAGGAGGGAACACTGAAGCTTTCTTT
TRBV6-5	-	TRBJ2-7	CASSLGRGAYEQYF	TGTGCCAGCAGTTTGGGCAGGGGCGCCTACGAGCAGTACTTC
TRBV5-4	-	TRBJ1-2	CASSLSTNGDYGYTF	TGTGCCAGCAGCTTATCTACTAACGGCGACTATGGCTACACCTTC
TRBV30	-	TRBJ2-2	CAWSRLANTGELFF	TGTGCCTGGAGTCGACTAGCGAACACCGGGGAGCTGTTTTTT
TRBV5-1	TRBD1	TRBJ2-7	CASSYGQGGNEQYF	TGCGCCAGCAGCTACGGACAGGGTGGGAACGAGCAGTACTTC
TRBV28	-	TRBJ1-2	CASSLTGSGYTF	TGTGCCAGCAGTCTCACAGGGAGTGGCTACACCTTC
TRBV25-1	-	TRBJ2-7	CASSESGGHEQYF	TGTGCCAGCAGTGAATCAGGGGGGCACGAGCAGTACTTC
TRBV7-2	-	TRBJ2-5	CASSLSLAETQYF	TGTGCCAGCAGCTTATCCCTAGCAGAGACCCAGTACTTC
TRBV19	TRBD1	TRBJ1-5	CASSYGTANQPQHF	TGTGCCAGTAGTTACGGGACAGCAAATCAGCCCCAGCATTTT
TRBV27	-	TRBJ1-1	CASSPQPGDTEAFF	TGTGCCAGCAGCCCGCAGCCGGGGGACACTGAAGCTTTCTTT
TRBV4-1	TRBD2	TRBJ2-2	CASSQGNSGRGGELFF	TGCGCCAGCAGCCAAGGGAATAGCGGGAGAGGCGGGGAGCTGTTTTTT
TRBV9	TRBD1	TRBJ2-7	CASSVEGQGKTSYEQYF	TGTGCCAGCAGCGTAGAAGGACAGGGGAAGACCTCCTACGAGCAGTACTTC
TRBV9	-	TRBJ1-1	CASSVVLGANVNTEAFF	TGTGCCAGCAGCGTAGTACTGGGGGCGAACGTGAACACTGAAGCTTTCTTT
TRBV7-2	TRBD2	TRBJ2-7	CASRLGIVAGGLWGEQYF	TGTGCCAGCAGGTTGGGGATAGTAGCGGGGGGGCTTTGGGGCGAGCAGTACTTC
TRBV5-8	-	TRBJ1-1	CASSPPDRNTEAFF	TGTGCCAGCAGCCCCCCAGACAGGAACACTGAAGCTTTCTTT
TRBV5-6	TRBD2	TRBJ2-3	CASSPYGTSGGTDTQYF	TGTGCCAGCAGCCCCTACGGGACTAGCGGCGGCACAGATACGCAGTATTTT
TRBV18	TRBD2	TRBJ2-3	CASSPPQLAGGSDTQYF	TGTGCCAGCTCACCACCGCAACTAGCGGGGGGCTCAGATACGCAGTATTTT
TRBV19	TRBD1	TRBJ1-4	CATGQAEKLFF	TGTGCCACAGGACAGGCTGAAAAACTGTTTTTT
TRBV27	TRBD1	TRBJ1-3	CASTSWGQGENTIYF	TGTGCCAGCACAAGCTGGGGACAGGGAGAAAACACCATATATTTT
TRBV6-5	-	TRBJ1-3	CASKRGSGNTIYF	TGTGCCAGCAAACGGGGTTCTGGAAACACCATATATTTT
TRBV9	-	TRBJ1-4	CASSVGPNEKLFF	TGTGCCAGCAGCGTAGGTCCGAATGAAAAACTGTTTTTT
TRBV4-3	TRBD1	TRBJ2-7	CASSQDYRGVGEQYF	TGCGCCAGCAGCCAAGATTACAGGGGGGTTGGCGAGCAGTACTTC
TRBV5-8	TRBD2	TRBJ2-3	CASYTRTSGGLYTDTQYF	TGTGCCAGCTATACACGGACTAGCGGGGGGCTATACACAGATACGCAGTATTTT
TRBV18	TRBD1	TRBJ1-5	CASSPSVAGQGSPQHF	TGTGCCAGCTCACCATCCGTAGCCGGACAGGGATCACCCCAGCATTTT
TRBV29-1	TRBD1	TRBJ2-1	CSVGGSTGITYNEQFF	TGCAGCGTTGGCGGATCGACAGGGATTACCTACAATGAGCAGTTCTTC
TRBV10-3	-	TRBJ1-1	CAISKEIKAEAFF	TGTGCCATCAGTAAGGAGATCAAGGCTGAAGCTTTCTTT
TRBV19	TRBD1	TRBJ2-6	CASRDRATGANVLTF	TGTGCCAGTCGGGACAGGGCCACTGGGGCCAACGTCCTGACTTTC
TRBV10-2	-	TRBJ2-2	CASSRTTTNTGELFF	TGCGCCAGCAGTAGGACTACCACGAACACCGGGGAGCTGTTTTTT
TRBV19	TRBD1	TRBJ1-1	CASSKQTGVFGTEAFF	TGTGCCAGTAGTAAACAGACAGGGGTTTTCGGCACTGAAGCTTTCTTT
TRBV7-9	TRBD2	TRBJ2-2	CASREEGGGTGELFF	TGTGCCAGCAGAGAGGAGGGCGGGGGCACCGGGGAGCTGTTTTTT
TRBV30	-	TRBJ2-7	CAWEDRALYEQYF	TGTGCCTGGGAGGACAGAGCCCTCTACGAGCAGTACTTC
TRBV19	-	TRBJ1-2	CASSYGQGVGYTF	TGTGCCAGTAGTTATGGGCAGGGCGTAGGCTACACCTTC
TRBV9	-	TRBJ2-2	CASSASGTQSITGELFF	TGTGCCAGCAGCGCCTCAGGTACCCAGTCGATCACCGGGGAGCTGTTTTTT
TRBV5-6	-	TRBJ1-1	CASSLSDRNTEAFF	TGTGCCAGCAGTCTCAGCGATCGGAACACTGAAGCTTTCTTT
TRBV5-1	-	TRBJ1-5	CASSLAGSNQPQHF	TGCGCCAGCAGCTTGGCAGGTAGCAATCAGCCCCAGCATTTT
TRBV29-1	TRBD2	TRBJ2-3	CSVGFGGRGDTQYF	TGCAGCGTTGGGTTTGGCGGGAGAGGAGATACGCAGTATTTT
TRBV20-1	TRBD1	TRBJ1-2	CSGTGGYGYTF	TGCAGTGGGACAGGGGGCTATGGCTACACCTTC
TRBV5-1	TRBD1	TRBJ1-5	CASSLGQGDQPQHF	TGCGCCAGCAGCTTGGGACAGGGAGATCAGCCCCAGCATTTT
TRBV19	TRBD1	TRBJ1-1	CASSTDRGTEAFF	TGTGCCAGTAGTACCGACAGGGGCACTGAAGCTTTCTTT
TRBV10-2	-	TRBJ2-7	CASSGRYGTGVSYEQYF	TGCGCCAGCAGTGGGCGTTATGGAACAGGCGTCTCCTACGAGCAGTACTTC
TRBV7-2	TRBD1	TRBJ1-2	CASSVTGVFYGYTF	TGTGCCAGCAGCGTCACAGGGGTTTTCTATGGCTACACCTTC